This TCR beta chain came from a study of blood T cells in healthy people across ages. Study overall: The template switching approach captured approximately one barcoded beta molecule for every two T cells.

The second PCR ran about 7 to 12 cycles with a sample-barcoded 5' primer and J-beta primers. TCRdb re-called the 5' RACE reads through MiXCR, storing one row per CDR3 protein. Of around 1,600,000 distinct CDR3 sequences listed, 35% to 45% are singletons. V was trimmed by 4 bases and J by 7 bases, leaving 14 bases between them. This CDR3 region has 14 residues. Germline V gene sequence: CDR1 MGHRA, CDR2 YSYEKL. Healthy Caucasian individuals from Russia aged roughly 6 to 90 were enrolled as donors. Isolation per sample recovered at least 7 million PBMCs. General study results and limits: Investigators treated diversity estimates from one million T cells as underestimates.

For this clonotype: Its antigen is still unknown.

The chain couples TRBV4-1 to TRBJ1-5; TRBD1 might be the D (6 bases). The sample taken for sequencing was blood. The TCR comes from a woman aged 18 to 35 in good health. The CDR3 DNA sequence: TGCGCCAGCAGCCTTAGGGGGAGTGAACAGCCCCAGCATTTT. It specifies CASSLRGSEQPQHF.